This T cell receptor (beta chain) was sequenced during a study of human T cells and chemical hapten exposure (dated by TCRdb to 2020 to 2023). For the wider study: Libraries were pooled for sequencing, and variation in per-sample TCR yields was attributed mainly to small differences in library volumes within the pool. Peripheral blood TCR repertoire changes were tracked in vivo in alopecia patients during primary and secondary sensitization to the hapten diphenylcyclopropenone (DPC). From each blood RNA sample, both TCR alpha and TCR beta chains were sequenced.

The method behind the library was RACE. The run used a NextSeq 500. During library preparation, unique molecular identifiers were attached to individual cDNA molecules so that TCRs could be counted in a quantitative, reproducible way. On the authors' methods: A median of about 87,000 TCRs per sample was observed, with a range of about 20,000 to 750,000. The Decombinator software suite was used to annotate the V, J and CDR3 of the TCR reads. Every sample was subsampled to the same number of TCRs (28,000) for the PS versus PT1 abundance plots. Expanded TCRs were defined as absent before sensitization and observed at least eight times at the 2-week time point. The public reads were reprocessed in TCRdb via fastp at Q25 and MiXCR, keeping in-frame beta chains. Under each unique CDR3 protein, matching rows form one entry showing the most common genes and DNA. The V and J calls and clone size come from TCRdb's table, not from the authors' own analysis. A total of about 31,000 distinct CDR3 sequences appear in this sample, less than 8% of them only once. The ten top clones hold 9.9% of the sample.

The study at large found these results: No change with DPC sensitization was found in the number of TCRs above 1 in 1000 frequency, and no evidence of global repertoire structure alterations was found. After repeated subsampling, changes were observed in the strength of the expansion versus patch-test correlation and in the threshold at which the correlation became significant.

Explained via the paper, the time point label denotes: healthy volunteer bleed at 2 weeks. Total RNA was extracted from unfractionated whole blood that had been collected in Tempus Blood RNA tubes. Five healthy volunteers served as TCR sequencing controls and were bled at day 0, 2 weeks and 6 weeks. On this clonotype: No antigen is known for it. A read error may produce the germline difference seen at one junction end.

Looking up the germline V gene (reference sequence) yields CDR1 DFQATT and CDR2 SNEGSKA. The CDR3 runs 14 residues from the cysteine to the phenylalanine. Only CDR3 DNA is held: 42 bases, read in frame from base 1. The clonotype was recovered from a human donor in good health. Some clones in this sample may be carry-over from other donors' samples. Sample: whole blood. Here the chain combines TRBV20-1 and TRBJ2-7; 8 bases in the middle match TRBD1. The DNA reads TGCAGTGCTAGTTACGTCCAGGGGGCAAAGGAGCAGTCCTTC. Its protein product is CSASYVQGAKEQSF.